A selection of T cell receptor beta chains follows, all from one sample in a study of cytomegalovirus exposure and HLA in healthy donors. Clones were read by immunoSEQ multiplex PCR, and TCRdb kept only the in-frame ones, dropping some. The sample shows 200,000 to 250,000 clones, roughly 73% of them seen only once. The sequencing input was PBMCs. The receptors were sampled from a boy between 10 and 17 years old in good health and CMV-seronegative. Both conserved end residues are trimmed from each CDR3.

j_gene | v_gene | len | CDR3aa
TRBJ2-7 | TRBV5-4 | 14 | ASSLAPGLAVYEQY
TRBJ1-5 | TRBV27 | 13 | ASRAGTGGNQPQH
TRBJ2-1 | TRBV7-9 | 10 | ASNPGGHEQF
TRBJ1-1 | TRBV6-5 | 10 | ASSSRGAEAF
TRBJ1-6 | TRBV11-3 | 14 | ASSLRGAFNNSPLH
TRBJ1-2 | TRBV10-3 | 10 | AIRRQGIRYT
TRBJ1-6 | TRBV11-2 | 12 | ASSSPGSLGPLH
TRBJ2-7 | TRBV6-1 | 19 | ASSEALVAGLAGRSSYEQY
TRBJ2-1 | TRBV7-3 | 15 | ASSLSSRGLPYNEQF
TRBJ1-1 | TRBV29-1 | 10 | SGTAVNTEAF
TRBJ2-3 | TRBV11-2 | 13 | ASSLWGGATDTQY
TRBJ1-2 | TRBV6-5 | 12 | ASRTPGTENGYT
TRBJ1-4 | TRBV15 | 15 | ATSRAISDRLIEKLF
TRBJ1-1 | TRBV5-1 | 14 | ASSLAIGVWYTEAF
TRBJ1-2 | TRBV13 | 13 | ASSRGTGPLYGYT
TRBJ2-5 | TRBV4-1 | 10 | ASSMTGETQY
TRBJ2-3 | TRBV7-2 | 10 | ASRHDTDTQY
TRBJ2-7 | TRBV9 | 12 | ASSPTGYVYEQY
TRBJ2-5 | TRBV27 | 13 | ASRSSAGGGKTQY
TRBJ1-5 | TRBV27 | 13 | ASRRTGAGNQPQH
TRBJ1-1 | TRBV28 | 11 | ASSSSRGTEAF
TRBJ1-6 | TRBV6-6 | 13 | ASSYGSGVNSPLH
TRBJ2-2 | TRBV7-2 | 14 | ASSPGGSGHTGELF
TRBJ2-7 | TRBV9 | 11 | ASSRTGWYEQY
TRBJ1-1 | TRBV18 | 11 | ASSPGANTEAF
TRBJ2-3 | TRBV7-9 | 14 | ASSFRTSGNTDTQY
TRBJ1-1 | TRBV5-1 | 13 | ASSWVGEGGTEAF